Given below is one T cell receptor (beta chain) in context. Its antigen has not been determined. No much larger clone is present one base from it, and per-base qualities are unavailable. This sample stems from a study of blood T cell repertoires in COVID-19 (TCRdb year 2020). About the investigation overall: Samples from collaborators originated in the United States, Italy and Spain and spanned both the acute and convalescent phases of COVID-19. The prospective study material was composed of cDNA or gDNA derived from T cells, B-cell-depleted T cells, or PBMCs. Subjects who had been exposed to COVID-19, were actively infected with it, or had recovered from it provided the deeply sampled blood TCRbeta repertoires that made up the dataset. The repertoires were released in a freely available public database intended as a resource for research on the immune response to SARS-CoV-2. The samples were drawn from the first 160 participants of the ongoing ImmuneRACE study and from 1,254 subjects provided by 6 global collaborators. Sample metadata almost always included a de-identified subject ID, COVID-19 status, age in years and sex. Where HLA class I and class II types were available, the types were taken from metadata supplied by the sample provider, not from assay-based typing.

Whole blood was collected in K2EDTA tubes by collaborating institutions according to the institutions' own protocols. For TCRbeta analysis, collaborators shipped samples in one of three forms: frozen whole blood, isolated PBMCs, or DNA extracted from either of those sample types. TCRbeta CDR3 regions were amplified from genomic DNA using the immunoSEQ Assay, a bias-controlled multiplex PCR. Regarding the original processing steps: The number of nucleated cells in each sample was estimated by amplification of reference gene primers within the assay. Sequence reads were collapsed and filtered to measure the absolute abundance of every unique TCRbeta CDR3 rearrangement. Productive Simpson clonality was computed per sample as the square root of Simpson's diversity index over productive rearrangements. TCRdb holds this immuneACCESS table with in-frame rearrangements only. Some clones are missing; in checked studies, unresolved V genes explain under half, and the rest has no known cause. V, J and clone size are those of that table, while D and trimming were read from the DNA. In this sample the table shows around 300,000 clones, about 85% of which occur a single time. 2% to 3% of the sample goes to the ten largest clones.

Findings and caveats that apply to the study as a whole: The amount of clinical and demographic metadata varied by source and participant and was provided uncurated.

V loses 1 base, J loses 7 bases, and the germline ends lie 5 bases apart. The CDR3 runs 12 amino acids, cysteine and phenylalanine included. Of all the DNA, just the CDR3 is kept, 36 bases in frame from base 1. As encoded in the germline V gene (reference sequence), CDR1 is LNHDA while CDR2 is SQIVND. The receptor comes from a young man with active or convalescent COVID-19. The sequencing input was peripheral blood. The sequence joins TRBV19 to TRBJ2-1; the D gene lacks a confident call. The CDR3 in this case is CASSIVPNEQFF. The DNA sequence is TGTGCCAGTAGTATAGTCCCAAATGAGCAGTTCTTC.